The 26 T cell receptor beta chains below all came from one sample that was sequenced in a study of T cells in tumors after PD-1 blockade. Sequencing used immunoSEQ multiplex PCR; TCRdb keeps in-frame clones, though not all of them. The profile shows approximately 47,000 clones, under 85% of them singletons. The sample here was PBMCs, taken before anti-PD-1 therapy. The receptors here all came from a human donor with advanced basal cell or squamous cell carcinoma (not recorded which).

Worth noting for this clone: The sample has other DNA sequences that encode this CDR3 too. The CDR3 spells CASSMVAGAYEQYF. For the CDR3, the DNA is TGTGCCAGTAGTATGGTAGCGGGAGCGTACGAGCAGTACTTC. The J gene is TRBJ2-7, the V gene TRBV19; 9 bases are shared with TRBD2. This CDR3 has 14 residues. Germline-derived CDR1 and CDR2 are LNHDA and SQIVND (reference sequence). The trim removed 3 bases at V and 4 bases at J, leaving 4 bases unmatched.

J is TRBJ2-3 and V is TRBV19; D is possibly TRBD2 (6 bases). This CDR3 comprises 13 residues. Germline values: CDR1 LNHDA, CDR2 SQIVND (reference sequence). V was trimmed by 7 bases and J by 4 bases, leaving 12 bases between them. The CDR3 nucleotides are TGTGCCAGTAAGGGGCGGGATGCAGATACGCAGTATTTT. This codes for CASKGRDADTQYF. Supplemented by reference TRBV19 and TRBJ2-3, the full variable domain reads DGGITQSPKYLFRKEGQNVTLSCEQNLNHDAMYWYRQDPGQGLRLIYYSQIVNDFQKGDIAEGYSVSREKKESFPLTVTSAQKNPTAFYLCASKGRDADTQYFGPGTRLTVL.

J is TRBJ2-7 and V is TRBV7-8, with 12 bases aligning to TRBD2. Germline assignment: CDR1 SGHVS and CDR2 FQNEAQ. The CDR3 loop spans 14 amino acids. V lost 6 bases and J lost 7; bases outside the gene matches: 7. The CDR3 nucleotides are TGTGCCAGCAGATGGACTAGCGGGGATGGGGAGCAGTACTTC. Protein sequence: CASRWTSGDGEQYF. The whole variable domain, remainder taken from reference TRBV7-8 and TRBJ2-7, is GAGVSQSPRYKVAKRGQDVALRCDPISGHVSLFWYQQALGQGPEFLTYFQNEAQLDKSGLPSDRFFAERPEGSVSTLKIQRTQQEDSAVYLCASRWTSGDGEQYFGPGTRLTVT.

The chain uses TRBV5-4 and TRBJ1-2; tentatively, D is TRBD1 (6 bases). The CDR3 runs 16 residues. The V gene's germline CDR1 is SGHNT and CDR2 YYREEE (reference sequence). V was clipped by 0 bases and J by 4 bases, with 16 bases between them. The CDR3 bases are TGTGCCAGCAGCTTGGAGGGTGGACAGTTCGGCTATGGCTACACCTTC. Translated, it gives CASSLEGGQFGYGYTF.

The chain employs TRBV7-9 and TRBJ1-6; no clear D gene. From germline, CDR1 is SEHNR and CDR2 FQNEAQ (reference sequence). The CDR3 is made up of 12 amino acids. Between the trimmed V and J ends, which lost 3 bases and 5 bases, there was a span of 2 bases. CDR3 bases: TGTGCCAGCAGCTTCGATAATTCACCCCTCCACTTT. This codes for CASSFDNSPLHF.

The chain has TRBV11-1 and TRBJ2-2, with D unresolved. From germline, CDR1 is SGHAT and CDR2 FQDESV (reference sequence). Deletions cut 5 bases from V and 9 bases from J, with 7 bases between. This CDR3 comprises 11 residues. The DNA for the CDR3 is TGTGCCAGCAGCGTCGAGAGGGAGCTGTTTTTT. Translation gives CASSVERELFF.

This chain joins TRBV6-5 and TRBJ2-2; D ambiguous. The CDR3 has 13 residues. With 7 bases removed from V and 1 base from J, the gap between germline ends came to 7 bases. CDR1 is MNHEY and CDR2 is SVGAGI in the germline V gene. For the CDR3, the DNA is TGTGCCAGCACGTGGGGGAACACCGGGGAGCTGTTTTTT. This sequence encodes CASTWGNTGELFF.

The DNA of the CDR3 is TGTGCCAGCAGCGCGGGACAGAGCACAGATACGCAGTATTTT. Translated: CASSAGQSTDTQYF. The chain couples TRBV7-3 to TRBJ2-3; weak D call: TRBD1 (7 bases). Trimming pared 5 bases from V and 0 bases from J, leaving 9 bases between. This CDR3 has 14 residues. The V gene's germline CDR1 is SGHTA and CDR2 FQGTGA. The complete variable domain, with remaining parts taken from reference TRBV7-3 and TRBJ2-3, reads GAGVSQTPSNKVTEKGKYVELRCDPISGHTALYWYRQSLGQGPEFLIYFQGTGAADDSGLPNDRFFAVRPEGSVSTLKIQRTERGDSAVYLCASSAGQSTDTQYFGPGTRLTVL.

CDR3 DNA: TGCAGCGTTACCGCAGGGTCTAATGAGCAGTTCTTC. As protein: CSVTAGSNEQFF. The genes are TRBV29-1 and TRBJ2-1; possible D gene TRBD1, 5 bases. CDR3 length: 12 residues. Per germline, CDR1 SQVTM and CDR2 ANQGSEA. Trimming cost V 5 bases and J 7 bases, with 12 bases left between them.

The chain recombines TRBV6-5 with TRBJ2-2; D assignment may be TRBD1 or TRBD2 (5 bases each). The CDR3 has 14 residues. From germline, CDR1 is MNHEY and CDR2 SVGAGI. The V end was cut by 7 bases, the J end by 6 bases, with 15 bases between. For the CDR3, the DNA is TGTGCCAGCATAAGACAGTGGGACGCCGGGGAGCTGTTTTTT. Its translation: CASIRQWDAGELFF.

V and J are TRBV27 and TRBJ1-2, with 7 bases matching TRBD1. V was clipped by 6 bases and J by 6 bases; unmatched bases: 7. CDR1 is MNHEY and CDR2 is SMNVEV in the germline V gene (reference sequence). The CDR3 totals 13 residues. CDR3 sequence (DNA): TGTGCCAGCAGCATCCGGGACAGCGATGGCTACACCTTC. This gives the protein CASSIRDSDGYTF.

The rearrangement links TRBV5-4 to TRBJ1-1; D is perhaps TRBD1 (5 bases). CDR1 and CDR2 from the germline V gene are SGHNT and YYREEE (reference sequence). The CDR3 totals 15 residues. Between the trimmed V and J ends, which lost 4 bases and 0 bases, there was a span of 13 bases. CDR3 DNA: TGTGCCAGCAGCCCCTCCCAGGGATTGAACACTGAAGCTTTCTTT. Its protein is CASSPSQGLNTEAFF.

CDR3 residues: CASSPLLVGSHLNYEQYF. CDR3 DNA sequence: TGTGCCAGCAGCCCTTTGCTCGTCGGGTCCCACCTTAACTACGAGCAGTACTTC. The chain uses TRBV6-2 or TRBV6-3 and TRBJ2-7; D remains ambiguous. The CDR3 loop spans 18 amino acids. With 6 bases removed from V and 3 bases from J, the gap between germline ends came to 27 bases. Germline values: CDR1 MNHEY, CDR2 SVGEGT.

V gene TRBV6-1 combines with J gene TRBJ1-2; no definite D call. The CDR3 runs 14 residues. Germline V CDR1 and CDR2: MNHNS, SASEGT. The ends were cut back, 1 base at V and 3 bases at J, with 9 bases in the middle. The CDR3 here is CASSEDGSYYGYTF. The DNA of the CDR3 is TGTGCCAGCAGTGAAGATGGCAGCTACTATGGCTACACCTTC.

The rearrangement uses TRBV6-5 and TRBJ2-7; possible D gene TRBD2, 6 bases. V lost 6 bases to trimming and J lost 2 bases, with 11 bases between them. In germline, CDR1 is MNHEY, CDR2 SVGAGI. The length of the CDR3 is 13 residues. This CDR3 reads CASSPGTAYEQYF. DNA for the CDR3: TGTGCCAGCAGCCCCGGGACTGCCTACGAGCAGTACTTC.

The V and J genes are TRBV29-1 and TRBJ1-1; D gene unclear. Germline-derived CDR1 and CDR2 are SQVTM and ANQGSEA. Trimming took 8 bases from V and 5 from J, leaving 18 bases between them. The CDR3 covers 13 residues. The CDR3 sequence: CSPVIWVGTEAFF. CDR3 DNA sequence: TGCAGCCCCGTAATATGGGTTGGGACTGAAGCTTTCTTT.

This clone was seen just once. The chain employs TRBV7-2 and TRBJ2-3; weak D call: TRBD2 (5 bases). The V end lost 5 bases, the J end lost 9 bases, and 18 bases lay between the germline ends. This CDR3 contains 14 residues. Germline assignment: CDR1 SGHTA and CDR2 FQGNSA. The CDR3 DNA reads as TGTGCCAGCAGCCGTAGGGTAGCGTCGGACACGCAGTATTTT. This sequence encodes CASSRRVASDTQYF.

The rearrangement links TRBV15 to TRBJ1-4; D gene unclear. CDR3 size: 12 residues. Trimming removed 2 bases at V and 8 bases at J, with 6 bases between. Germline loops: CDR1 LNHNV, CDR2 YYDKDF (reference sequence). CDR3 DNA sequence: TGTGCCACCAGCAGAACTTCGGAAAAACTGTTTTTT. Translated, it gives CATSRTSEKLFF.

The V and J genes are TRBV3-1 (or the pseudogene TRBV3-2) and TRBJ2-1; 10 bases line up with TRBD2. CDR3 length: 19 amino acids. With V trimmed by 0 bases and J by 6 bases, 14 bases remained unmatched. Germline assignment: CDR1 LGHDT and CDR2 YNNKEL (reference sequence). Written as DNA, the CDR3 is TGTGCCAGCAGCCAAGATCTACCCTTAGCGGGAGGTGGGGGCAATGAGCAGTTCTTC. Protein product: CASSQDLPLAGGGGNEQFF.

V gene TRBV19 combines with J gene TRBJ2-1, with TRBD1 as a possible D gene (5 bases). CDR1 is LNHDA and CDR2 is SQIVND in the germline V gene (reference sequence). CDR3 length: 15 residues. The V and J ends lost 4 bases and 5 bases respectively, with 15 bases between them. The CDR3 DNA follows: TGTGCCAGTAGTAAAGACAGAACTTACCACAATGAGCAGTTCTTC. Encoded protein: CASSKDRTYHNEQFF. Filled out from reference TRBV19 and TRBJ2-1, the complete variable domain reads DGGITQSPKYLFRKEGQNVTLSCEQNLNHDAMYWYRQDPGQGLRLIYYSQIVNDFQKGDIAEGYSVSREKKESFPLTVTSAQKNPTAFYLCASSKDRTYHNEQFFGPGTRLTVL.

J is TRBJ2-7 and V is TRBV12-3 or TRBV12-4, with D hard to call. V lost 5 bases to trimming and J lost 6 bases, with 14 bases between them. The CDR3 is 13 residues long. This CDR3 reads CASSPNRRAEQYF. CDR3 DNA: TGTGCCAGCAGTCCCAATCGAAGGGCCGAGCAGTACTTC.

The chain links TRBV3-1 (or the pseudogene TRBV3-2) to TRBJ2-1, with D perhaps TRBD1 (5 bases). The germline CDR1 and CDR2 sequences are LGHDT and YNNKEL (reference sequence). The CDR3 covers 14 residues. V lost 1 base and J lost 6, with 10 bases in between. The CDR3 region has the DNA TGTGCCAGCAGCCAAGGTAGGGGCAGCAATGAGCAGTTCTTC. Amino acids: CASSQGRGSNEQFF.

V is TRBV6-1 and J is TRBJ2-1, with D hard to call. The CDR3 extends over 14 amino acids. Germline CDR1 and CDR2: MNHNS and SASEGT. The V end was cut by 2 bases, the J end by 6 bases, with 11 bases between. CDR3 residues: CASSELGLTNEQFF. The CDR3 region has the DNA TGTGCCAGCAGTGAACTGGGTCTAACCAATGAGCAGTTCTTC.

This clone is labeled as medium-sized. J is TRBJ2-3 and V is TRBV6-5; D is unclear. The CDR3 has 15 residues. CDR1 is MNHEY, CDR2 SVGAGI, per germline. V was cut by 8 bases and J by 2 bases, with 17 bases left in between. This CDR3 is CASLPLTGLTDTQYF. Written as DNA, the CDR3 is TGTGCCAGCCTACCCCTAACGGGCCTCACAGATACGCAGTATTTT.

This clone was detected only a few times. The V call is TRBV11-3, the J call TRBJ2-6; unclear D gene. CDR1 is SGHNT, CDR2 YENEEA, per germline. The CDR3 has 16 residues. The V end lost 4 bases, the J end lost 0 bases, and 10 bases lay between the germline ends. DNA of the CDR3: TGTGCCAGCAGCTCAGGCCCAGTCTCTGGGGCCAACGTCCTGACTTTC. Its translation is CASSSGPVSGANVLTF.

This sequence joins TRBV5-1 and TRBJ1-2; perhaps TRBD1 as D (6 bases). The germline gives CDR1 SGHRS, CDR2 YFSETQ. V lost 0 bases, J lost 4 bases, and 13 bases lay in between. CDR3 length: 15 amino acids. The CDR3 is CASSLGGGDAYGYTF. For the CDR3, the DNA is TGCGCCAGCAGCTTGGGAGGGGGTGATGCCTATGGCTACACCTTC.